The 5 T cell receptor beta chains in this list originate from one sample, sequenced in a study of blood T cell repertoires in COVID-19. Sequenced by immunoSEQ multiplex PCR; TCRdb stores in-frame clones only, minus some. The table lists about 200,000 clones, just under 85% of them singletons. The sequenced sample was peripheral blood. These receptors were collected from a human donor with acute or convalescent COVID-19. The donor label of this sample is uncertain.

The rearrangement uses TRBV15 and TRBJ1-5; D unresolved. Trimming cost V 3 bases and J 0 bases, with 15 bases left between them. From germline, CDR1 is LNHNV and CDR2 YYDKDF (reference sequence). The CDR3 extends over 17 amino acids. In DNA, the CDR3 is TGTGCCACCAGCAGCCCAAGGCGGGGAAATAGCAATCAGCCCCAGCATTTT. Protein product: CATSSPRRGNSNQPQHF.

This clone came up once. V usage is TRBV7-2 and J usage is TRBJ2-3; 7 bases align to TRBD1. The V gene end was trimmed by 3 bases and the J gene end by 0 bases; junction bases not matched to a gene: 6. This CDR3 has 16 amino acids. The germline V gene has CDR1 SGHTA and CDR2 FQGNSA. CDR3 residues: CASSFTGASSTDTQYF. For the CDR3, the DNA is TGTGCCAGCAGCTTTACAGGGGCTTCCAGCACAGATACGCAGTATTTT.

The rearrangement links TRBV3-1 (or the pseudogene TRBV3-2) to TRBJ1-1; 7 positions match TRBD1. V shed 8 bases, J shed 1 base, and the junction held 7 bases outside the gene matches. Germline values: CDR1 LGHDT, CDR2 YNNKEL (reference sequence). This CDR3 is 14 amino acids long. For the CDR3, the DNA is TGTGCCAGCTCATCAGGGGGACGGAACACTGAAGCTTTCTTT. It yields the protein CASSSGGRNTEAFF.

This rearrangement joins TRBV6-5 to TRBJ2-7; 11 bases line up with TRBD2. From germline, CDR1 is MNHEY and CDR2 SVGAGI. The CDR3 is 15 amino acids. Germline trimming cut 4 bases from V and 2 bases from J; bases unmatched to any gene: 4. CDR3 sequence (DNA): TGTGCCAGCAGTTCTTTAGCGGGAGGGCCCTACGAGCAGTACTTC. This translates into CASSSLAGGPYEQYF.

The rearrangement joins TRBV13 to TRBJ2-2; 7 nucleotides align to TRBD2. Per the germline V gene, CDR1 is PRHDT and CDR2 is FYEKMQ (reference sequence). The CDR3 contains 14 residues. J gave up 5 bases and V 5 bases, and 5 bases lay outside the gene matches. CDR3: CASSRRGGTGELFF. The CDR3 DNA reads as TGTGCCAGCAGCAGACGGGGAGGGACCGGGGAGCTGTTTTTT.